The clone carrying this T cell receptor (beta chain) was seen many times. Sequencing was performed with immunoSEQ multiplex PCR; in TCRdb, only in-frame clones are kept and a portion is missing. This table has about 150,000 clones, approximately 80% appearing once. These data belong to a study of blood T cell repertoires in COVID-19. The overall study: PBMCs, B-cell-depleted T cells, or T cells were the source of the cDNA or gDNA that made up the material.

Everyone who took part was about 18 to 90 years old, and they came from about 25 US areas. Participants had their cohort set by participant-reported clinical history. Sequencing was performed on PBMCs or T cells enriched from blood (not recorded which). This receptor was obtained from a woman between 45 and 60 years old who had recovered from COVID-19.

CDR3 region: CAISETRTSGEPQHF. CDR3 in DNA: TGTGCCATCAGTGAGACCCGGACGTCGGGGGAGCCCCAGCATTTT. J is TRBJ1-5 and V is TRBV10-3, with a possible D match to TRBD1 (5 bases). The germline V and J ends were trimmed by 2 bases and 8 bases, with 16 bases remaining between them. Germline values: CDR1 ENHRY, CDR2 SYGVKD. The CDR3 length is 15 residues.